The clone carrying this TCR beta chain was observed a handful of times. Its antigen is undetermined. This sample stems from a study of T-cell memory formation after mild COVID-19. After 5'RACE with constant-segment primers, TCR alpha and TCR beta cDNA libraries carrying sample barcodes and UMIs were obtained. TCRdb used MiXCR to reprocess the 5' RACE reads, holding one entry per CDR3 protein. The sample shows a few hundred thousand distinct CDR3 sequences, 15% to 20% of them seen only once. Study results and caveats: Researchers found some responding clones in pre-infection memory, a sign that cross-reactive memory joined. Clones that contracted clustered mainly in CM and EM if CD4+ and in EMRA if CD8+. For second-wave clones that peaked at day 37, SARS-CoV-2 specificity went unverified.

The sequence derives from a man younger than 35 who had mild COVID-19 (a few samples of this study predate the infection). Cell type and time point are not known. Sample: PBMCs or a T cell subset sorted from them (not recorded which).

DNA of the CDR3: TGTGCCAGCGGAGGGGGTACTGAGCAGTTCTTC. This translates into CASGGGTEQFF. The rearrangement uses TRBV6-6 and TRBJ2-1; perhaps D is TRBD1 or TRBD2 (6 bases each). V lost 8 bases and J 9 bases, leaving 11 bases between the germline ends. This CDR3 is 11 amino acids long. CDR1 and CDR2 (germline): MNHNY, SVGAGI (reference sequence).